The clone carrying this T cell receptor beta chain was detected a few times. Its antigen is unidentified. This specimen comes from a study of cytomegalovirus exposure and HLA in healthy donors. V shed 5 bases and J 4 bases; nucleotides not matched to a gene: 10. CDR3 length: 15 residues. Germline V gene data show CDR1 as MNHNY and CDR2 as SVGAGI (reference sequence). Study-level findings and limits: The records held CMV serostatus as the only immune exposure information. Donors belonging to an Asian-associated ancestry cluster reportedly showed fewer N-insertions in productive TCRs than the approximately 700-donor mean, according to what a later analysis found.

PCR used 60 Vbeta primers and 13 Jbeta primers. Some clones are missing from TCRdb's copy, which holds only in-frame ones; the method was immunoSEQ multiplex PCR. Of approximately 110,000 clones listed, 55% to 65% are singletons. The V and J genes are TRBV6-6 and TRBJ1-2, with TRBD1 identical over 7 bases. This TCR came from a man between 25 and 39 years old in good health and CMV-seropositive. Sequenced: PBMCs. The CDR3 spells CASSNPGTAFYGYTF. CDR3 sequence (DNA): TGTGCCAGCAGTAACCCCGGGACAGCCTTCTATGGCTACACCTTC.